The sequence of this TCR beta chain was determined in a study of CD8 T cells in Susac syndrome. Findings of the study overall: The study's TCR sequencing and HLA analysis covered a relatively small number of individuals, and the study acknowledged this.

RNA, at about 0.45 to 1 ug, was reverse transcribed with random hexamers. TCRdb re-called the immunoSEQ multiplex PCR reads through MiXCR, storing one row per CDR3 protein. The sample holds around 80,000 distinct CDR3 sequences; about 96% are singletons and the top ten take roughly 0.4%. Of note for this clonotype: Antigen: not known.

Trimming removed 4 bases at V and 2 bases at J, with 11 bases between. The CDR3 length is 14 residues. CDR1 MNHEY and CDR2 SMNVEV come from the germline V gene (reference sequence). The receptor comes from a human donor with Susac syndrome. Material: CD8+ T cells from PBMCs. The chain employs TRBV27 and TRBJ2-5; D might be TRBD1 (6 bases). The CDR3 spells CASSSWDTQETQYF. The CDR3 coding sequence is TGTGCCAGCAGTTCATGGGACACACAAGAGACCCAGTACTTC.